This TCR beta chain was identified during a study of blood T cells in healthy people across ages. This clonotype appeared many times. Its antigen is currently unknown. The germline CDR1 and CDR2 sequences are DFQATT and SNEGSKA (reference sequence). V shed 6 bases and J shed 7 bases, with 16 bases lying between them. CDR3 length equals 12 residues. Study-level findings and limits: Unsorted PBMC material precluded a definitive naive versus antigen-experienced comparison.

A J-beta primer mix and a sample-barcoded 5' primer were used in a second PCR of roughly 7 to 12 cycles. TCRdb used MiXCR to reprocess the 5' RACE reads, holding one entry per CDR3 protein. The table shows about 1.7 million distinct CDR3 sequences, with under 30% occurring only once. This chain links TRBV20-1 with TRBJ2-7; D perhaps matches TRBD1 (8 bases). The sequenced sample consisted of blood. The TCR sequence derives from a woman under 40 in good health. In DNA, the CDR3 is TGCAGTGCGCGACAGGGGAGGGGGGAGCAGTACTTC. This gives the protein CSARQGRGEQYF.